These T cell receptor beta chains were read from a single sample in a study of T cells after yellow fever vaccination. One entry per CDR3 protein, called by TCRdb with MiXCR from the 5' RACE reads. The profile shows approximately 250,000 distinct CDR3 sequences, roughly 5.2% of them singletons. Sequencing was performed on CD4+ T cells sorted from PBMCs, taken on the day of the yellow fever booster vaccination. Receptors were obtained from a man between 18 and 29 years old who received the YFV17D yellow fever vaccine. Both conserved end residues are part of each CDR3. A D gene is named only where the DNA matches it firmly. Some rows mark clone size as missing; the rest say once, few, many or name a class of expanded clone.

TRBJ2-1	TRBV5-1	NA	many	TGCGCCAGCAGCTACCAAGGGGGAAAATACAATGAGCAGTTCTTC	CASSYQGGKYNEQFF
TRBJ1-1	TRBV5-1	NA	many	TGCGCCAGCAGCTTCGGGGCAAGCACTGAAGCTTTCTTT	CASSFGASTEAFF
TRBJ1-1	TRBV3-1	NA	NA	TGTGCCAGCAGCCGTCAAGAGGTCAGGTACACTGAAGCTTTCTTT	CASSRQEVRYTEAFF
TRBJ1-1	TRBV6-5	NA	many	TGTGCCAGCACAAGGAGCAGGGATACGGGTGCTGAAGCTTTCTTT	CASTRSRDTGAEAFF
TRBJ2-7	TRBV19	NA	few	TGTGCCAGTAGTATCGCCAGGGGATTGGTCTACGAGCAGTACTTC	CASSIARGLVYEQYF
TRBJ1-1	TRBV12-3/TRBV12-4	NA	many	TGTGCCAGCAGTTGGTCTACCGGGGGCACTGAAGCTTTCTTT	CASSWSTGGTEAFF
TRBJ2-3	TRBV7-2	NA	many	TGTGCCAGCAGCGCCGACCGAGACACAGATACGCAGTATTTT	CASSADRDTDTQYF
TRBJ2-2	TRBV6-2/TRBV6-3	TRBD1	few	TGTGCCAGCAGTTATCGGACAGGGAGTTTGGAATGGTGGACCGGGGAGCTGTTTTTT	CASSYRTGSLEWWTGELFF
TRBJ1-3	TRBV3-1	NA	NA	TGTGCCAGCAGCCAACAACAGGGACCAGGAAACACCATATATTTT	CASSQQQGPGNTIYF
TRBJ2-1	TRBV6-6	TRBD2	many	TGTGCCAGCACCGGGGGGTCCTACAATGAGCAGTTCTTC	CASTGGSYNEQFF
TRBJ2-1	TRBV9	NA	few	TGTGCCAAACCAGGGATCCAGTTCTTC	CAKPGIQFF
TRBJ2-3	TRBV1	NA	many	TGCACCAGCAGCCAAGATCCCGCGGCAGATACGCAGTATTTT	CTSSQDPAADTQYF
TRBJ1-3	TRBV5-1	NA	NA	TGCGCCAGCAGCTTGGAGGGACTAAACTCTGGAAACACCATATATTTT	CASSLEGLNSGNTIYF
TRBJ1-2	TRBV29-1	TRBD1	many	TGCAGCGTTGACGGAGGAGGGACAGGGGATGGCTACACCTTC	CSVDGGGTGDGYTF
TRBJ1-5	TRBV20-1	NA	NA	TGCAGTGCTCCAGACCGGCCTGGGATTCAGCCCCAGCATTTT	CSAPDRPGIQPQHF
TRBJ1-4	TRBV5-4	TRBD1	NA	TGTGCCAGCAGCCCGGACAGGTCTAATGAAAAACTGTTTTTT	CASSPDRSNEKLFF
TRBJ1-2	TRBV6-2/TRBV6-3	NA	NA	TGTGCCAGCAGTTACTTCCCCCTGGATTATGGCTACACCTTC	CASSYFPLDYGYTF
TRBJ1-2	TRBV10-3	NA	few	TGTGCCATCAGTGACCCGGGTTATGGCTACACCTTC	CAISDPGYGYTF
TRBJ1-2	TRBV7-9	NA	NA	TGTGCCAGCAGCTTGGGAGACCCCGGCTATGGCTACACCTTC	CASSLGDPGYGYTF
TRBJ1-5	TRBV2	NA	NA	TGTGCCAGCAGTGCCCCCAGCAATCAGCCCCAGCATTTT	CASSAPSNQPQHF
TRBJ2-2	TRBV7-3	TRBD1	few	TGTGCCAGCAGCTTAGACCGGGACAGTTCGAACACCGGGGAGCTGTTTTTT	CASSLDRDSSNTGELFF
TRBJ2-5	TRBV19	NA	NA	TGTGCCAGTAGTAGAGGATGGACCGAAGAGACCCAGTACTTC	CASSRGWTEETQYF
TRBJ2-3	TRBV19	TRBD2	NA	TGTGCCAGTAGTTCCAGACTAGCGGGGACCCCTCAGACGCAGTATTTT	CASSSRLAGTPQTQYF
TRBJ2-1	TRBV4-3	TRBD1	few	TGCGCCAGCAGCCGGACAGGGGGACCACTAGAGCAGTTCTTC	CASSRTGGPLEQFF
TRBJ2-1	TRBV30	NA	few	TGTGCCTGGAGTGATCGACAGTCACAGTTCTTC	CAWSDRQSQFF
TRBJ2-1	TRBV6-6	NA	many	TGTGCCAGCAGTCATCCCGTGGCTGCAATGAGGGCCTACAATGAGCAGTTCTTC	CASSHPVAAMRAYNEQFF
TRBJ1-6	TRBV20-1	NA	many	TGCAGTGCTCCCGACCGGAGCTCCTATAATTCACCCCTCCACTTT	CSAPDRSSYNSPLHF
TRBJ2-1	TRBV9	NA	few	TGTGCCAGCAGCTCCCAGTCCCAGGGCCATGAGCAGTTCTTC	CASSSQSQGHEQFF
TRBJ2-2	TRBV19	TRBD1	few	TGTGCCAGTAGTACTCGGGACAGCGTCTTCGCCGGGGAGCTGTTTTTT	CASSTRDSVFAGELFF
TRBJ1-2	TRBV28	NA	NA	TGTGCCAGCAGTTTAGTTGGCAGGGCTAACTATGGCTACACCTTC	CASSLVGRANYGYTF
TRBJ2-3	TRBV10-3	NA	many	TGTGCCATCAGTTTGAATGAGGGGACAGATACGCAGTATTTT	CAISLNEGTDTQYF
TRBJ2-1	TRBV5-1	NA	many	TGCGCCAGCAGCTTGGCCGGGGGGCCCAATGAGCAGTTCTTC	CASSLAGGPNEQFF
TRBJ2-2	TRBV25-1	NA	many	TGTGCCAGCAGTGAGGTTTTGTTCACCGGGGAGCTGTTTTTT	CASSEVLFTGELFF
TRBJ1-1	TRBV29-1	NA	NA	TGCAGCGTTGAAGTGTCGTACACTGAAGCTTTCTTT	CSVEVSYTEAFF
TRBJ1-2	TRBV6-2/TRBV6-3	NA	NA	TGTGCCAGCAGTAACGGGATTCTGTATGGCTACACCTTC	CASSNGILYGYTF
TRBJ2-1	TRBV7-3	NA	few	TGTGCCAGCAGCTTAATAGGTTACAATGAGCAGTTCTTC	CASSLIGYNEQFF
TRBJ1-2	TRBV20-1	NA	many	TGCAGTGCTAGCCACCGACAATATGGCTACACCTTC	CSASHRQYGYTF
TRBJ1-5	TRBV6-6	NA	few	TGTGCCAGCAGTTACTCGTCCTTAAATCAGCCCCAGCATTTT	CASSYSSLNQPQHF
TRBJ2-1	TRBV5-1	NA	many	TGCGCCAGCAGCTTGTCCACTAACAATGAGCAGTTCTTC	CASSLSTNNEQFF
TRBJ2-2	TRBV5-1	NA	many	TGCGCCAGCAGCTTTCATGAACTGAACACCGGGGAGCTGTTTTTT	CASSFHELNTGELFF
TRBJ2-7	TRBV20-1	TRBD2	NA	TGCAGTGCTAGCGGGGGGGCTGGCGATTACGAGCAGTACTTC	CSASGGAGDYEQYF
TRBJ2-2	TRBV12-3/TRBV12-4	TRBD2	many	TGTGCCAGCAGTTTACGGCTAGCGGTGAACACCGGGGAGCTGTTTTTT	CASSLRLAVNTGELFF
TRBJ2-5	TRBV28	NA	few	TGTGCCAGCAGTCTACCTAGATTTAGGACCCAGTACTTC	CASSLPRFRTQYF
TRBJ2-4	TRBV3-1	NA	few	TGTGCCAGCAGCCCTGGGCCCCCCGAGTACATTCAGTACTTC	CASSPGPPEYIQYF
TRBJ2-5	TRBV5-1	NA	few	TGCGCCAGCAGCTTGGTCCCGCGCCAAGAGACCCAGTACTTC	CASSLVPRQETQYF
TRBJ1-5	TRBV7-2	TRBD1	NA	TGTGCCAGCAGCTCTGGGACAGGGGGCCGTCAGCCCCAGCATTTT	CASSSGTGGRQPQHF
TRBJ1-2	TRBV2	NA	many	TGTGCCAGCGGATACAGACAGAACTATGGCTACACCTTC	CASGYRQNYGYTF
TRBJ2-3	TRBV30	NA	few	TGTGCCTGGAGTTATCAAGCGGCACCAACAGATACGCAGTATTTT	CAWSYQAAPTDTQYF
TRBJ1-2	TRBV12-3/TRBV12-4	TRBD1	many	TGTGCCAGCAACCCCACAGGGGCCTATGGCTACACCTTC	CASNPTGAYGYTF
TRBJ2-4	TRBV7-2	NA	many	TGTGCCAGCACCGAGGGGGTGGGAAACATTCAGTACTTC	CASTEGVGNIQYF
TRBJ1-2	TRBV5-1	NA	many	TGCGCCAGCAGCCTGGGTCAAGGGGCAGGCGGCTACACCTTC	CASSLGQGAGGYTF
TRBJ1-2	TRBV7-9	TRBD1	NA	TGTGCCAGCAGCAGAGGGGACAGCCACTATGGCTACACCTTC	CASSRGDSHYGYTF
TRBJ1-3	TRBV2	NA	NA	TGTGCCAGCAGTGAGGGATTTTGGGTTCACACTGGAAACACCATATATTTT	CASSEGFWVHTGNTIYF
TRBJ1-1	TRBV15	TRBD1	once	TGTGCCACCAGCAGCGGAGGTACAGGGGTTGCAAACACTGAAGCTTTCTTT	CATSSGGTGVANTEAFF
TRBJ1-6	TRBV20-1	NA	NA	TGCAGTGCTAGAGAGGGGAGTAGGAATTCACCCCTCCACTTT	CSAREGSRNSPLHF
TRBJ2-7	TRBV7-2	NA	many	TGTGCCAGCAGCTTTTACTACGAGCAGTACTTC	CASSFYYEQYF